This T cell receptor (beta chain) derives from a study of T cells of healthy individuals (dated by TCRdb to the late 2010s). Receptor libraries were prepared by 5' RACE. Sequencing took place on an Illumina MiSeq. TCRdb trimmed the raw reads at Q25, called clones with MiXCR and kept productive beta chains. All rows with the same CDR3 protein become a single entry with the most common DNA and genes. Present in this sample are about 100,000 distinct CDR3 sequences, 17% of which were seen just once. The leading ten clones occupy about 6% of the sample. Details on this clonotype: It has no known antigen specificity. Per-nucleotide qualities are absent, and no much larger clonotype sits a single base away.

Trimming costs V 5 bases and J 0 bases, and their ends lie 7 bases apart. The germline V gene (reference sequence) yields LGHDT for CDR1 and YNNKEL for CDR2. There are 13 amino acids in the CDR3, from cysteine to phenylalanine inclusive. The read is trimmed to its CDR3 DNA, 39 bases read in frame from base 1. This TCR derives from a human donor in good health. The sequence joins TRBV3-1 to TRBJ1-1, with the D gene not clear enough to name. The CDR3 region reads CASSVRVNTEAFF. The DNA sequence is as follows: TGTGCCAGCAGCGTTCGTGTGAACACTGAAGCTTTCTTT. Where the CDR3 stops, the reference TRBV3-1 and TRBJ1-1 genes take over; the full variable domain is DTAVSQTPKYLVTQMGNDKSIKCEQNLGHDTMYWYKQDSKKFLKIMFSYNNKELIINETVPNRFSPKSPDKAHLNLHINSLELGDSAVYFCASSVRVNTEAFFGQGTRLTVV.